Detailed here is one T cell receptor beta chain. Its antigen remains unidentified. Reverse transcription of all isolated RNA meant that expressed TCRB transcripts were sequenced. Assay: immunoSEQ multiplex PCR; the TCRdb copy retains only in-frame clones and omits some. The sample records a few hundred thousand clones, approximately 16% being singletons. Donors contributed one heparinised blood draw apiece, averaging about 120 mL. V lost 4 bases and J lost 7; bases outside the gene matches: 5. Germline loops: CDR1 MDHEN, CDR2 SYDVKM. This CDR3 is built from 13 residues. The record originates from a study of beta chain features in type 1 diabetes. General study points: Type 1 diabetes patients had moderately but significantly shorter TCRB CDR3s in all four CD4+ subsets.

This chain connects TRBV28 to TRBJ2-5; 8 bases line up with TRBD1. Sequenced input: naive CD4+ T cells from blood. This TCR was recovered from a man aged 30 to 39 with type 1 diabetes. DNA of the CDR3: TGTGCCAGCAGTTCCGGACAGGGCTTGACCCAGTACTTC. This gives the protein CASSSGQGLTQYF.